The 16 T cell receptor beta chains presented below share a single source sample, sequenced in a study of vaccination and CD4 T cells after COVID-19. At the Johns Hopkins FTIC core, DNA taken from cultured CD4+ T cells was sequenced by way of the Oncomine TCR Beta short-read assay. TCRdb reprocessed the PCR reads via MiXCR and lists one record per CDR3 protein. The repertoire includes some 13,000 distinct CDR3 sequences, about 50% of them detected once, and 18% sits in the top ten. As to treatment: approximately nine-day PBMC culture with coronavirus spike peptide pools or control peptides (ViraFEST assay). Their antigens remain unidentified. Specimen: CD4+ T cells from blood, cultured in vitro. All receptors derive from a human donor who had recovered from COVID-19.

CDR3 residues: CASSPSGYGYTF. CDR3 DNA: TGTGCCAGCAGCCCTAGCGGGTATGGCTACACCTTC. The chain couples TRBV12-3 or TRBV12-4 to TRBJ1-2; D is uncertain. This CDR3 spans 12 amino acids. V lost 6 bases and J lost 5, with 10 bases in between.

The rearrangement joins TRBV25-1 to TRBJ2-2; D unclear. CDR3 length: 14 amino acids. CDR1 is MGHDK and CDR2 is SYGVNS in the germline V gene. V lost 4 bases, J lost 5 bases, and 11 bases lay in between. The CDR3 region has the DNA TGTGCCAGCAGTGCCCGGGCCTCAACCGGGGAGCTGTTTTTT. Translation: CASSARASTGELFF.

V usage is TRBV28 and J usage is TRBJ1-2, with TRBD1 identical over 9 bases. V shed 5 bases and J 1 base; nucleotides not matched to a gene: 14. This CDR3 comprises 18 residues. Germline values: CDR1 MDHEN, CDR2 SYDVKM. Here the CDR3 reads CASSIEGQGQGGNYGYTF. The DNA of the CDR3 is TGTGCCAGCAGTATCGAAGGACAGGGACAGGGCGGTAACTATGGCTACACCTTC.

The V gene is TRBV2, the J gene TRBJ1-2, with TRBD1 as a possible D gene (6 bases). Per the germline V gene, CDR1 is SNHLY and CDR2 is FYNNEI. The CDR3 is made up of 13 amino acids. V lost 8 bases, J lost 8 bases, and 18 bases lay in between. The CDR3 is CASQQGGSSGYTF. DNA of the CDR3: TGTGCCAGCCAACAAGGGGGATCTTCCGGCTACACCTTC.

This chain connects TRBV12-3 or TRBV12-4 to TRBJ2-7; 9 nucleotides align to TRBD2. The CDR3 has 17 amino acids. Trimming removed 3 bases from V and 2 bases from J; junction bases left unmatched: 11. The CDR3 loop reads CASSFTFGAGGAYEQYF. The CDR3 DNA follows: TGTGCCAGCAGTTTTACTTTCGGAGCGGGAGGAGCCTACGAGCAGTACTTC.

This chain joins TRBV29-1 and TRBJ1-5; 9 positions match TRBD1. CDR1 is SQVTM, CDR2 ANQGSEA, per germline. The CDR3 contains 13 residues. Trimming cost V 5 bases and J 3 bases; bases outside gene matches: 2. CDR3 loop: CSVTGGFNQPQHF. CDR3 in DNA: TGCAGCGTTACAGGGGGCTTCAATCAGCCCCAGCATTTT.

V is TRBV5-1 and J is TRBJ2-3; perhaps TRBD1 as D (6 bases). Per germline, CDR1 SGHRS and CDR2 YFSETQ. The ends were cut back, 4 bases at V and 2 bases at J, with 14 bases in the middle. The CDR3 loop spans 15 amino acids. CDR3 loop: CASSLTGLATDTQYF. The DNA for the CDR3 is TGCGCCAGCAGCCTTACAGGGCTTGCCACAGATACGCAGTATTTT.

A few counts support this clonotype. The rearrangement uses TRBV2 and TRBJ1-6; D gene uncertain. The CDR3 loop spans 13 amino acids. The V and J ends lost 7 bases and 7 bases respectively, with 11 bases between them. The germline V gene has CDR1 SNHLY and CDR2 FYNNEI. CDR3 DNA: TGTGCCAGCACCCCAGCCGCGAATTCACCCCTCCACTTT. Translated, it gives CASTPAANSPLHF.

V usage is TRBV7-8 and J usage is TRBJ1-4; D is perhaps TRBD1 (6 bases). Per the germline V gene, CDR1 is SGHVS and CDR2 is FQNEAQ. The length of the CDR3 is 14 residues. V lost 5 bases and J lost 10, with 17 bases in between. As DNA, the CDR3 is TGTGCCAGCAGCCCTACAGGGACGAGGGGAAAACTGTTTTTT. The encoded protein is CASSPTGTRGKLFF.

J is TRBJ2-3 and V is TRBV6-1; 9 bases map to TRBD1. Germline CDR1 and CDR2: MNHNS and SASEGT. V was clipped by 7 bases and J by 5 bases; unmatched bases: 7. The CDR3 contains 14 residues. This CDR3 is CASTTGGDGDTQYF. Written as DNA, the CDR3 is TGTGCCAGCACTACAGGGGGCGATGGAGATACGCAGTATTTT.

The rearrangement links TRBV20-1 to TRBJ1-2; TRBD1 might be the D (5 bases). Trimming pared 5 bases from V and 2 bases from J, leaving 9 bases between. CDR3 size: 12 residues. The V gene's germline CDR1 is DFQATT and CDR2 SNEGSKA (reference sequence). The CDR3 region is CSARDDNYGYTF. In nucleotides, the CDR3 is TGCAGTGCTCGGGACGACAACTATGGCTACACCTTC.

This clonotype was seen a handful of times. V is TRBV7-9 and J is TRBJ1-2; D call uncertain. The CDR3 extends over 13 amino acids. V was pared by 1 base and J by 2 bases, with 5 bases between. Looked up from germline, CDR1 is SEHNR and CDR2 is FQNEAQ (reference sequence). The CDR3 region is CASSLVENYGYTF. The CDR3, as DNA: TGTGCCAGCAGCTTAGTCGAAAACTATGGCTACACCTTC.

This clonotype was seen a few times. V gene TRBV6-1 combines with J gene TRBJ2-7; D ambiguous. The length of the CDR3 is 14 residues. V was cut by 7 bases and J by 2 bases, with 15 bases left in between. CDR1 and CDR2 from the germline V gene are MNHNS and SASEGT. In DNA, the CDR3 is TGTGCCAGCAAGGTCGAGAGCGAAACCTACGAGCAGTACTTC. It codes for CASKVESETYEQYF.

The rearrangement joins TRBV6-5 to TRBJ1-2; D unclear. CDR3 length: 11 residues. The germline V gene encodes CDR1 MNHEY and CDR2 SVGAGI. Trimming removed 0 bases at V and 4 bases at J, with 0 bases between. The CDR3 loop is CASSYSYGYTF. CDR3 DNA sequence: TGTGCCAGCAGTTACTCCTATGGCTACACCTTC.

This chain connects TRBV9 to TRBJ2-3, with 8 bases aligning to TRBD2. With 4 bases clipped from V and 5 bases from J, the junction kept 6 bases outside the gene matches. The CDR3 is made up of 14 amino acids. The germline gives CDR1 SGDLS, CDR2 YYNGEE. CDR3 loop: CASSYSGRGDTQYF. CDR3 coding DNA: TGTGCCAGCAGCTACAGCGGGAGAGGAGATACGCAGTATTTT.

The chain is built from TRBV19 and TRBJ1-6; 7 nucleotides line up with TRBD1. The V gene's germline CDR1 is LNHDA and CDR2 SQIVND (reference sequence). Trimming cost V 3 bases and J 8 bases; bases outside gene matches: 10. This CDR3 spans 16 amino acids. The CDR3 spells CASSIDTGQWDSPLHF. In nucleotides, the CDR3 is TGTGCCAGTAGTATCGATACGGGACAGTGGGATTCACCCCTCCACTTT.